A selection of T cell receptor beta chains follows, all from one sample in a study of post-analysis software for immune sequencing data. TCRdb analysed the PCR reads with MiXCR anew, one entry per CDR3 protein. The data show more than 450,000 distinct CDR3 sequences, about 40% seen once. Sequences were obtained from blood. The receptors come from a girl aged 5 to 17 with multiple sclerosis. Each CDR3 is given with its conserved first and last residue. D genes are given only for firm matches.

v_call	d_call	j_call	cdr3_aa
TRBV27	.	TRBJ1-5	CASSLSLSQPQHF
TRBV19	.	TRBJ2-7	CASNSGQSYEQYF
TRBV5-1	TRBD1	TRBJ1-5	CASSLTGTDGQPQHF
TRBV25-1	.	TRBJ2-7	CASSEQASDSYEQYF
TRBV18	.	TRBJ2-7	CASSPADYREQYF
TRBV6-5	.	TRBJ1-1	CASSYDGRNTEAFF
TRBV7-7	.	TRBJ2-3	CASSPGATLDTQYF
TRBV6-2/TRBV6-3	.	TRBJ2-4	CASSYSSGKNIQYF
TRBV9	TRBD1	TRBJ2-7	CASSARQGAYEQYF
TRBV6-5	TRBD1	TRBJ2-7	CASSYPTGNEQYF
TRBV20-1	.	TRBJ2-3	CSARPSGQLKQTQYF
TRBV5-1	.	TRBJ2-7	CASSLFLRRGRTYEQYF
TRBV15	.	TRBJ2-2	CATSATTGTPNTGELFF
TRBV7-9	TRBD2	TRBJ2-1	CASRPRTSGGTSSYNEQFF
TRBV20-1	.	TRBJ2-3	CSALGGEGTDTQYF
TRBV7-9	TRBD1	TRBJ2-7	CASSLGRGRTYEQYF
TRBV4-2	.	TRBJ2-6	CASSQDMALGRSGANVLTF
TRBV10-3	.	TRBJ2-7	CAISEGPGHGIPYEQYF
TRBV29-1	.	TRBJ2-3	CSARIDTQYF
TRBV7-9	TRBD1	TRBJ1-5	CASSFPLTGENQPQHF
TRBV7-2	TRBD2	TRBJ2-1	CASCPGTSGTKFSYNEQFF
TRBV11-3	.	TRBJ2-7	CASSLGRQRSYEQYF
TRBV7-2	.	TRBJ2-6	CASSPRGGSGANVLTF
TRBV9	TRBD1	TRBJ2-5	CASSPRTGSYQETQYF
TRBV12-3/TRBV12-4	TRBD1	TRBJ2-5	CASSIATGVETQYF
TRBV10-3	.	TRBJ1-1	CATSQWQVEAFF
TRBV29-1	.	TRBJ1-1	CSVEDRKNTEAFF
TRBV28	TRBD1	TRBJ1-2	CASSLGDRYSGYTF
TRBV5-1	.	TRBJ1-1	CASSQRTASTEAFF
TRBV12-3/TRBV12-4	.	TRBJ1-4	CASSNSNEKLFF
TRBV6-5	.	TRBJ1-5	CASSHSLLGKNSNQPQHF
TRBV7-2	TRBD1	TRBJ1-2	CASSLVIRDRGLDYGYTF
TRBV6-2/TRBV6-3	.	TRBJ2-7	CASRLPMSSPTLSYEQYF
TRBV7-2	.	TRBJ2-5	CASSLVPVRQETQYF
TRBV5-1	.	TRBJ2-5	CASSLAKTELQETQYF
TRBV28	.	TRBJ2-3	CASSLGGVNTDTQYF
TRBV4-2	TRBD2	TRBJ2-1	CASSQASGLSGNEQFF
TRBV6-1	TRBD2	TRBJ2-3	CASSEIWRGSSADTQYF
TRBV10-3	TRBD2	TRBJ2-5	CAISEGTSDFWYQETQYF
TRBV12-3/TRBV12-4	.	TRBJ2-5	CASSVGFGGETQYF
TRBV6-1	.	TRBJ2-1	CASSGQKNNEQFF
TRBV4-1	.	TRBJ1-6	CASSQVGVSPLHF
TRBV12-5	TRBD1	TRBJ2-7	CASGLNYRGGQYF
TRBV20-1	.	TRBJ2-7	CSADTLDSSSYEQYF
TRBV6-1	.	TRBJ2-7	CASSEARLGYEQYF
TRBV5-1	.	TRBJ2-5	CASSLVGPEGETQYF
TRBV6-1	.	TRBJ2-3	CASRPGAPDTQYF